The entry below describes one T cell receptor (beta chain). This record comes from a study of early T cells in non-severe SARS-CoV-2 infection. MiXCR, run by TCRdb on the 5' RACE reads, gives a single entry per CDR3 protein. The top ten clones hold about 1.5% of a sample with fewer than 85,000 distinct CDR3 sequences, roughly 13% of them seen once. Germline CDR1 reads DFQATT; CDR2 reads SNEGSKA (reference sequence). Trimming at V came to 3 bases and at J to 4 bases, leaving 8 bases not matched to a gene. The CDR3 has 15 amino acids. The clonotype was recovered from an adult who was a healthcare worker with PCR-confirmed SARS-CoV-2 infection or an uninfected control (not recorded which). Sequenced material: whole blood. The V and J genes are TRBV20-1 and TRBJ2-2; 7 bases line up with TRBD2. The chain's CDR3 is CSARPRGTGTGELFF. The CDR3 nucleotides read TGCAGTGCTAGGCCGCGGGGGACGGGCACCGGGGAGCTGTTTTTT.